The 23 T cell receptor beta chains below were found in one sample sequenced in a study of blood T cell repertoires in COVID-19. Sequenced by immunoSEQ multiplex PCR; TCRdb stores in-frame clones only, minus some. This sample has some 180,000 clones, with about nine tenths found just once. Sequencing was performed on peripheral blood. Receptors originate from a man between 65 and 85 years old with active or convalescent COVID-19.

This clone was counted a few times. The chain recombines TRBV9 with TRBJ2-5; 8 bases map to TRBD1. Looked up from germline, CDR1 is SGDLS and CDR2 is YYNGEE. This CDR3 has 15 amino acids. The J segment lost 2 bases and the V segment lost 4 bases, leaving 7 bases of the junction unmatched. For the CDR3, the DNA is TGTGCCAGCAGCTTGCTACAGGGGGGACAAGAGACCCAGTACTTC. It encodes CASSLLQGGQETQYF.

The V call is TRBV11-2, the J call TRBJ2-3; 12 nucleotides align to TRBD1. Germline V gene data show CDR1 as SGHAT and CDR2 as FQNNGV. J lost 1 base, V lost 3 bases, and 2 bases had no gene match. The CDR3 spans 16 residues. CDR3 nucleotides: TGTGCCAGCAGCTTGGGACAGGGGGCAGGCACAGATACGCAGTATTTT. Encoded protein: CASSLGQGAGTDTQYF. Together with reference TRBV11-2 and TRBJ2-3, the CDR3 gives the full variable domain: EAGVAQSPRYKIIEKRQSVAFWCNPISGHATLYWYQQILGQGPKLLIQFQNNGVVDDSQLPKDRFSAERLKGVDSTLKIQPAKLEDSAVYLCASSLGQGAGTDTQYFGPGTRLTVL.

This chain joins TRBV7-3 and TRBJ2-1; TRBD1 matches at 7 bases. This CDR3 comprises 17 residues. The V and J ends lost 0 bases and 5 bases, in that order; junction bases with no gene match: 10. From germline, CDR1 is SGHTA and CDR2 FQGTGA. CDR3 region: CASSLTSGQSLNNEQFF. CDR3 bases: TGTGCCAGCAGCTTAACGTCGGGACAGTCGCTTAACAATGAGCAGTTCTTC.

The chain has TRBV9 and TRBJ1-1, with 8 bases identical to TRBD1. J was trimmed by 4 bases and V by 3 bases; bases with no gene match: 14. Germline V gives CDR1 SGDLS, CDR2 YYNGEE. The CDR3 is made up of 17 amino acids. CDR3 bases: TGTGCCAGCAGCGCTCCGGACAGGGTTGGGGGCGGCACTGAAGCTTTCTTT. Protein product: CASSAPDRVGGGTEAFF.

V is TRBV25-1 and J is TRBJ2-4; 7 nucleotides line up with TRBD1. V shed 6 bases and J 4 bases; nucleotides not matched to a gene: 6. The CDR3 sequence is 14 residues long. Germline V gives CDR1 MGHDK, CDR2 SYGVNS. CDR3 amino acids: CASSRGTAKNIQYF. CDR3 coding DNA: TGTGCCAGCAGCCGAGGGACAGCTAAAAACATTCAGTACTTC.

CDR3 coding DNA: TGTGCCAGCAGCGTAGCTGCTGCGGCCTCCTACAATGAGCAGTTCTTC. As protein: CASSVAAAASYNEQFF. The chain links TRBV9 to TRBJ2-1; D not resolved. Germline V gene sequence: CDR1 SGDLS, CDR2 YYNGEE. The CDR3 extends over 16 amino acids. The V end was cut by 0 bases, the J end by 0 bases, with 10 bases between.

The chain employs TRBV3-1 (or the pseudogene TRBV3-2) and TRBJ1-1; tentatively, D is TRBD1 (5 bases). This CDR3 region has 18 residues. Trimming stripped 2 bases from V and 5 bases from J, with 24 bases between. Germline V CDR1 and CDR2: LGHDT, YNNKEL (reference sequence). In DNA, the CDR3 is TGTGCCAGCAGCCAACCCCCCCGCCAGGCAGGGTTTTTGACTGAAGCTTTCTTT. It specifies CASSQPPRQAGFLTEAFF.

Regarding this clone: At the DNA level, this CDR3 is encoded by other sequences in the same sample as well. The genes are TRBV6-5 and TRBJ1-1; TRBD1 might be the D (5 bases). The V and J ends lost 5 bases and 1 base respectively, with 8 bases between them. Germline V gene lookup returns CDR1 MNHEY and CDR2 SVGAGI. The CDR3 is made up of 13 amino acids. CDR3 coding DNA: TGTGCCAGCAGTAAGACAGCGAACACTGAAGCTTTCTTT. It is translated as CASSKTANTEAFF.

The chain combines TRBV7-9 with TRBJ2-1, with 7 bases identical to TRBD1. V gave up 4 bases and J gave up 2 bases; unmatched junction bases: 5. The CDR3 runs to 15 residues. Germline loops: CDR1 SEHNR, CDR2 FQNEAQ (reference sequence). For the CDR3, the DNA is TGTGCCAGCAGCTCGACAGGGTCCCCCTACAATGAGCAGTTCTTC. Amino acids: CASSSTGSPYNEQFF.

This clone was recorded once. The gene calls are TRBV5-4 and TRBJ1-2; perhaps TRBD1 as D (6 bases). CDR1 SGHNT and CDR2 YYREEE come from the germline V gene (reference sequence). V lost 6 bases to trimming and J lost 7 bases, with 28 bases between them. This CDR3 has 17 residues. The CDR3 reads CASNQGPNGGRRGGYTF. The CDR3 DNA sequence: TGTGCCAGCAACCAGGGGCCCAACGGGGGGCGGAGAGGTGGCTACACCTTC.

V usage is TRBV5-4 and J usage is TRBJ2-5; D ambiguous. This CDR3 region has 13 residues. CDR1 SGHNT and CDR2 YYREEE come from the germline V gene (reference sequence). V lost 0 bases and J lost 3, with 6 bases in between. The CDR3 here is CASSLDSKETQYF. The CDR3 region has the DNA TGTGCCAGCAGCTTGGACAGTAAAGAGACCCAGTACTTC.

This clone was recorded only once. V and J are TRBV11-3 and TRBJ2-3; D ambiguous. V lost 0 bases, J lost 2 bases, and 6 bases lay in between. This CDR3 is built from 14 residues. Germline CDR1 and CDR2: SGHNT and YENEEA. As DNA, the CDR3 is TGTGCCAGCAGCTTAGACCCTACCACAGATACGCAGTATTTT. Translated, it gives CASSLDPTTDTQYF.

The genes are TRBV5-8 and TRBJ1-1, with a possible D match to TRBD1 (5 bases). Germline CDR1 SGHTS, CDR2 YDEGEE. The CDR3 totals 15 residues. Trimming left V 1 base short and J 4 bases short, with 14 bases between. CDR3 protein: CASSLWRGLGTEAFF. As DNA, the CDR3 is TGTGCCAGCAGCTTGTGGAGGGGCTTGGGCACTGAAGCTTTCTTT.

The chain uses TRBV6-6 and TRBJ2-1; 10 bases match TRBD2. The ends lost 6 bases at V and 9 bases at J; junction bases unmatched: 14. The CDR3 is 16 residues long. The germline CDR1 and CDR2 sequences are MNHNY and SVGAGI (reference sequence). The CDR3 here is CASSDPGSGGPGEQFF. CDR3 coding DNA: TGTGCCAGCAGCGACCCGGGTAGCGGGGGGCCCGGTGAGCAGTTCTTC.

The chain recombines TRBV2 with TRBJ1-4; 7 bases align to TRBD1. The CDR3 extends over 11 amino acids. V lost 6 bases to trimming and J lost 8 bases; unmatched junction nucleotides: 0. CDR1 and CDR2 (germline): SNHLY, FYNNEI. This CDR3 is CASRTGEKLFF. CDR3 nucleotides: TGTGCCAGCAGGACAGGGGAAAAACTGTTTTTT.

This clone is a singleton in its sample. The chain carries TRBV4-1 and TRBJ2-7; TRBD2 aligns across 11 bases. Germline loops: CDR1 MGHRA, CDR2 YSYEKL. Losses at the gene ends were 0 bases for V and 0 bases for J; bases not matched to a gene: 4. This CDR3 comprises 17 residues. In DNA, the CDR3 is TGCGCCAGCAGCCAAGACCCGGGACTAGCGGACTCCTACGAGCAGTACTTC. This codes for CASSQDPGLADSYEQYF.

The V and J genes are TRBV14 and TRBJ1-1; D is undetermined. V was shortened by 8 bases and J by 1 base, with 17 bases between the two germline ends. The CDR3 sequence is 15 residues long. From germline, CDR1 is SGHDN and CDR2 FVKESK. CDR3 sequence reads: CASRISQLGNTEAFF. The DNA of the CDR3 is TGTGCCAGCCGTATCTCACAGCTCGGGAACACTGAAGCTTTCTTT.

The chain employs TRBV5-1 and TRBJ2-2, with D maybe TRBD2 (8 bases). CDR1 is SGHRS and CDR2 is YFSETQ in the germline V gene. Trimming stripped 4 bases from V and 7 bases from J, with 20 bases between. The CDR3 is made up of 16 amino acids. CDR3: CASSPGGGRSDGELFF. As DNA, the CDR3 is TGCGCCAGCAGCCCGGGAGGGGGCCGGTCGGACGGGGAGCTGTTTTTT.

This chain joins TRBV4-3 and TRBJ2-3; TRBD2 matches at 11 bases. Trimming took 0 bases from V and 8 from J; bases not matched to a gene: 4. Germline V lookup: CDR1 LGHNA, CDR2 YSLEER. The CDR3 is 15 residues long. CDR3 DNA sequence: TGCGCCAGCAGCCAAGAACTAGCGGGAGAGGTTACGCAGTATTTT. It is translated as CASSQELAGEVTQYF.

This clone was seen just once. This chain uses TRBV10-2 with TRBJ1-4, with 8 bases matching TRBD1. The CDR3 totals 15 residues. Unmatched junction bases numbered 1, after V lost 2 bases and J lost 2 bases. Germline V gene lookup returns CDR1 WSHSY and CDR2 SAAADI. This CDR3 reads CASSERDRTNEKLFF. CDR3 nucleotides: TGCGCCAGCAGTGAGAGGGACAGGACTAATGAAAAACTGTTTTTT.

This chain uses TRBV19 with TRBJ1-4, with TRBD1 as a possible D gene (5 bases). V lost 4 bases and J lost 0, with 6 bases in between. The germline V gene has CDR1 LNHDA and CDR2 SQIVND (reference sequence). This CDR3 contains 14 residues. CDR3 DNA sequence: TGTGCCAGTAGTAGACAGACAACTAATGAAAAACTGTTTTTT. Its protein product is CASSRQTTNEKLFF.

A few counts support this clone. J is TRBJ2-7 and V is TRBV2; TRBD1 agrees at 10 bases. This CDR3 has 12 residues. V was pared by 4 bases and J by 6 bases, with 0 bases of the junction left unmatched. Germline CDR1 is SNHLY and CDR2 is FYNNEI. CDR3 amino acids: CASSGDRGEQYF. The CDR3, as DNA: TGTGCCAGCAGTGGGGACAGGGGCGAGCAGTACTTC.

The chain couples TRBV30 to TRBJ2-7; tentatively, D is TRBD2 (6 bases). Looked up from germline, CDR1 is GTSNPN and CDR2 is SVGIG (reference sequence). CDR3 length equals 14 residues. The V and J ends lost 3 bases and 3 bases respectively, with 15 bases between them. The CDR3 nucleotides read TGTGCCTGGAGCCTAGCGCAGGGCTACTACGAGCAGTACTTC. It is translated as CAWSLAQGYYEQYF.